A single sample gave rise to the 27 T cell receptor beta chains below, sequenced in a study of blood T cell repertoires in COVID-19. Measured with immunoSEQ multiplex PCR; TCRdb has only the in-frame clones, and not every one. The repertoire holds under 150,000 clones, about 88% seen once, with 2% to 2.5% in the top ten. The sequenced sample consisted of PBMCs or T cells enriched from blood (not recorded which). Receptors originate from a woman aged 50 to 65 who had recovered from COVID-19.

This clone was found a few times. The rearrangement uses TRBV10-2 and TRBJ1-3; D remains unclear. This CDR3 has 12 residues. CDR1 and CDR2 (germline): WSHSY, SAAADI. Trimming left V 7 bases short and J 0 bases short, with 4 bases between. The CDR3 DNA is TGCGCCAGCATAGACTCTGGAAACACCATATATTTT. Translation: CASIDSGNTIYF.

The CDR3 loop reads CASSLDGLPNEQFF. DNA for the CDR3: TGTGCCAGCAGCTTAGACGGTCTCCCTAATGAGCAGTTCTTC. The genes are TRBV7-8 and TRBJ2-1; D is unresolved. CDR1 is SGHVS and CDR2 is FQNEAQ in the germline V gene. The CDR3 has 14 residues. Trimming removed 1 base at V and 7 bases at J, with 11 bases between.

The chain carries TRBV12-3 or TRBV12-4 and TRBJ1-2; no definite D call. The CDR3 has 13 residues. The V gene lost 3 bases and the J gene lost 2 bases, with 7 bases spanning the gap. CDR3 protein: CASSLEGNYGYTF. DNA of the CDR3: TGTGCCAGCAGTTTGGAGGGAAACTATGGCTACACCTTC.

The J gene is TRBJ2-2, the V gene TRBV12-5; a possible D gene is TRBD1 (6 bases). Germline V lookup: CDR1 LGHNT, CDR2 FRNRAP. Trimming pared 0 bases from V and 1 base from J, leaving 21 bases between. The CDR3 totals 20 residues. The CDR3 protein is CASGLVLEEQGQKNTGELFF. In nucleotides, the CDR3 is TGTGCTAGTGGTTTGGTACTTGAGGAGCAGGGGCAGAAGAACACCGGGGAGCTGTTTTTT. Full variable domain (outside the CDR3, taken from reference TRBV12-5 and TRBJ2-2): DARVTQTPRHKVTEMGQEVTMRCQPILGHNTVFWYRQTMMQGLELLAYFRNRAPLDDSGMPKDRFSAEMPDATLATLKIQPSEPRDSAVYFCASGLVLEEQGQKNTGELFFGEGSRLTVL.

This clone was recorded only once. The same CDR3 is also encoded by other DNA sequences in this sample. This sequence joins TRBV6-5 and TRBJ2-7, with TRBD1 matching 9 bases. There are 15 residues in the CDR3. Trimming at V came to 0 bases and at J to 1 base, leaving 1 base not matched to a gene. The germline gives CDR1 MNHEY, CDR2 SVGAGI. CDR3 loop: CASSYSTGGSYEQYF. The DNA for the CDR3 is TGTGCCAGCAGTTACTCGACAGGGGGGTCCTACGAGCAGTACTTC.

Here the CDR3 reads CASSSAGGLYGYTF. CDR3 DNA sequence: TGTGCCAGCAGTTCTGCGGGAGGTCTCTATGGCTACACCTTC. J is TRBJ1-2 and V is TRBV6-5; D not resolved. CDR1 and CDR2 from the germline V gene are MNHEY and SVGAGI. The CDR3 loop spans 14 amino acids. The germline V and J ends were trimmed by 4 bases and 4 bases, with 13 bases remaining between them.

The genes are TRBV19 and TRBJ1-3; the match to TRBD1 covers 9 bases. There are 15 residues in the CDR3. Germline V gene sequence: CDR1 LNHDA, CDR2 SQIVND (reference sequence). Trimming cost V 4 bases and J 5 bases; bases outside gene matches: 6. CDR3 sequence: CASSRQGDKRNTIYF. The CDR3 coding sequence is TGTGCCAGTAGTAGACAGGGGGATAAAAGAAACACCATATATTTT.

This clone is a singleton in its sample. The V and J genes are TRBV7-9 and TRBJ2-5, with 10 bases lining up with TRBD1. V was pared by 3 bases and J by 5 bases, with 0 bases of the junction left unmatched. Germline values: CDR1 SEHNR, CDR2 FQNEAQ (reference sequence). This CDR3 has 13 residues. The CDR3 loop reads CASSLDRGETQYF. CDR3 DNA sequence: TGTGCCAGCAGCTTGGACAGGGGGGAGACCCAGTACTTC.

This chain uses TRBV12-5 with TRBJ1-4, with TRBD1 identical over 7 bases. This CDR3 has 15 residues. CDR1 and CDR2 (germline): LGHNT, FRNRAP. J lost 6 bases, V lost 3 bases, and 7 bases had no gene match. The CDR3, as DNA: TGTGCTAGTGGTTTCATGGGGACAGCTTATGAAAAACTGTTTTTT. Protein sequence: CASGFMGTAYEKLFF.

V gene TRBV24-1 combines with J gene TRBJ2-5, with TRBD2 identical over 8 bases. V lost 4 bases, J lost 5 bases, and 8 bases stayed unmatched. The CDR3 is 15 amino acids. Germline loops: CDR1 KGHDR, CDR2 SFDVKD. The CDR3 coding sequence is TGTGCCACCAGTGAGTCCAGCGGGGGTGGGGAGACCCAGTACTTC. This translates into CATSESSGGGETQYF.

CDR3 loop: CASSSQAHGYTF. The DNA for the CDR3 is TGTGCCAGCAGTTCTCAGGCGCATGGCTACACCTTC. The chain employs TRBV12-3 or TRBV12-4 and TRBJ1-2; D unresolved. Trimming shortened V by 4 bases and J by 6 bases, and 9 bases separated the two germline ends. The CDR3 loop spans 12 amino acids.

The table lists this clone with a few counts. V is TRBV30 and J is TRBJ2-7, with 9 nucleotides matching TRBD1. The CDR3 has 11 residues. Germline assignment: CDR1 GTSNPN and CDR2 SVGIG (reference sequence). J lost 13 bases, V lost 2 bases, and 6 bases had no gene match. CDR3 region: CAWSSTGGCYF. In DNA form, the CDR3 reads TGTGCCTGGAGTTCCACAGGGGGCTGCTACTTC. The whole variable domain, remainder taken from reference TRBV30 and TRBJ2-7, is SQTIHQWPATLVQPVGSPLSLECTVEGTSNPNLYWYRQAAGRGLQLLFYSVGIGQISSEVPQNLSASRPQDRQFILSSKKLLLSDSGFYLCAWSSTGGCYFGPGTRLTVT.

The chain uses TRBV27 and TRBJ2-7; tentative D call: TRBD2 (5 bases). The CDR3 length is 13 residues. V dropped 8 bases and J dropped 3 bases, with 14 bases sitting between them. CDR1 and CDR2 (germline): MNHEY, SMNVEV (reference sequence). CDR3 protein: CASSPLVVYEQYF. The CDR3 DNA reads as TGTGCCAGCTCACCACTAGTGGTCTACGAGCAGTACTTC.

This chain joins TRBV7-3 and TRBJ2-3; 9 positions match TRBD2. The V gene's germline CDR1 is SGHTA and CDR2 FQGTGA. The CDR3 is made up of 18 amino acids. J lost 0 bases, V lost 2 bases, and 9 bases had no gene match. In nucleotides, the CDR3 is TGTGCCAGCAGCTTATTTCCGGCGGGGGGGCGGAGCACAGATACGCAGTATTTT. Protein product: CASSLFPAGGRSTDTQYF.

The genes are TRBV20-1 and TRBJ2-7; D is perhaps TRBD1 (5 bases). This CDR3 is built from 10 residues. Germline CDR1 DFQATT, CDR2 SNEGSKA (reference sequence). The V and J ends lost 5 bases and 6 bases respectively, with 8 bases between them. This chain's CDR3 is CSAQRGEQYF. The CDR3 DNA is TGCAGTGCTCAAAGGGGCGAGCAGTACTTC.

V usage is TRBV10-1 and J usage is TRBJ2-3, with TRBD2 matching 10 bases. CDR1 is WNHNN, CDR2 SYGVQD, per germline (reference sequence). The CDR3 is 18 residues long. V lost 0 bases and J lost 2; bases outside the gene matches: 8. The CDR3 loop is CASSESRKAGGFTDTQYF. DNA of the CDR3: TGCGCCAGCAGTGAGTCGCGGAAAGCGGGGGGGTTCACAGATACGCAGTATTTT.

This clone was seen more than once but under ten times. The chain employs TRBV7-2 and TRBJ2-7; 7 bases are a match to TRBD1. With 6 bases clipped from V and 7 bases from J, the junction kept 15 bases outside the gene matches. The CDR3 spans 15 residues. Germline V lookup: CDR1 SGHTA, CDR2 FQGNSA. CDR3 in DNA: TGTGCCAGCAGTCCCGCGAGACAGGGATTCGGGGAGCAGTACTTC. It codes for CASSPARQGFGEQYF. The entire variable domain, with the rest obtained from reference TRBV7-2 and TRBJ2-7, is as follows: GAGVSQSPSNKVTEKGKDVELRCDPISGHTALYWYRQSLGQGLEFLIYFQGNSAPDKSGLPSDRFSAERTGGSVSTLTIQRTQQEDSAVYLCASSPARQGFGEQYFGPGTRLTVT.

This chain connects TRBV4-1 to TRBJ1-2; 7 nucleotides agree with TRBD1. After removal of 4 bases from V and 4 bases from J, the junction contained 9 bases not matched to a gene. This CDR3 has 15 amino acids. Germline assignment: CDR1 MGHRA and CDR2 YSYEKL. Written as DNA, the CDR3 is TGCGCCAGCAGCCCCGAGACAGGGTACAGCTATGGCTACACCTTC. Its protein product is CASSPETGYSYGYTF.

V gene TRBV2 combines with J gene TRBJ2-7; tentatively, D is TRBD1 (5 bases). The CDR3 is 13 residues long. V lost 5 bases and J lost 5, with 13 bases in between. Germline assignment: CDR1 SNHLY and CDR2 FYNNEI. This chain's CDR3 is CASSQGYEDEQYF. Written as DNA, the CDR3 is TGTGCCAGCAGTCAGGGCTACGAGGACGAGCAGTACTTC.

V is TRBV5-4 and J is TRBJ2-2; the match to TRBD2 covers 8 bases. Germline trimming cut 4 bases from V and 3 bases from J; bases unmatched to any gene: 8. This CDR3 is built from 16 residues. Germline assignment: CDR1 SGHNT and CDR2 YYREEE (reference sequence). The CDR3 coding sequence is TGTGCCAGCAGCCGGGGGGGGTTGAGATACACCGGGGAGCTGTTTTTT. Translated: CASSRGGLRYTGELFF.

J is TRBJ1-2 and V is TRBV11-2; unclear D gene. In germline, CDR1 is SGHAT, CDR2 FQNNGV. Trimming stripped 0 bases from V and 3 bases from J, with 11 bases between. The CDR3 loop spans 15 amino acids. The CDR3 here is CASSLDTRGDYGYTF. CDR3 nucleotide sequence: TGTGCCAGCAGCTTAGATACCCGGGGTGACTATGGCTACACCTTC.

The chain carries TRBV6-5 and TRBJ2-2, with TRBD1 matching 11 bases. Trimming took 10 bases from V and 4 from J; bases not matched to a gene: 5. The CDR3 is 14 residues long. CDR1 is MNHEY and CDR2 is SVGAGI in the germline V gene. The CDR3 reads CATGQGAGTGELFF. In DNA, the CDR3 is TGTGCCACAGGACAGGGGGCAGGCACCGGGGAGCTGTTTTTT.

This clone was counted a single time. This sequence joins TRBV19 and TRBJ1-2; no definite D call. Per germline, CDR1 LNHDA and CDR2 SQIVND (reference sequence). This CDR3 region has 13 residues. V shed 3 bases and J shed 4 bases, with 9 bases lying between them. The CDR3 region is CASSIAESYGYTF. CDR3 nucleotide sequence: TGTGCCAGTAGTATCGCGGAGAGCTATGGCTACACCTTC.

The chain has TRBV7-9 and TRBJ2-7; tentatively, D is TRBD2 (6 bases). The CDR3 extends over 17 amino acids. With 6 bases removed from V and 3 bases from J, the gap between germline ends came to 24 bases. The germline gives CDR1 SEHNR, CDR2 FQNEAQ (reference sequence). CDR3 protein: CASSPPLDGGNGYEQYF. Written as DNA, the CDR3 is TGTGCCAGCAGTCCTCCATTAGACGGGGGAAACGGCTACGAGCAGTACTTC.

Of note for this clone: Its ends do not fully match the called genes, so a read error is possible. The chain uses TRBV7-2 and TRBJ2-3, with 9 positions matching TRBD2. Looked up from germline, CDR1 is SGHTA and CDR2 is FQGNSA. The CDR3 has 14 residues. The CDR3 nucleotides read TGTGCCAGCGGCTTCTGGCGGGGGGGGAATACGCAGTATTTT. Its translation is CASGFWRGGNTQYF.

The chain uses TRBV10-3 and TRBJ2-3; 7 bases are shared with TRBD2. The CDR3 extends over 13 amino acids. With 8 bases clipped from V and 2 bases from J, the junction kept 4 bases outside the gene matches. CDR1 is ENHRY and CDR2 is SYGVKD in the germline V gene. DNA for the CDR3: TGTGCCATCGGGAGGGGCCCCACAGATACGCAGTATTTT. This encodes CAIGRGPTDTQYF.

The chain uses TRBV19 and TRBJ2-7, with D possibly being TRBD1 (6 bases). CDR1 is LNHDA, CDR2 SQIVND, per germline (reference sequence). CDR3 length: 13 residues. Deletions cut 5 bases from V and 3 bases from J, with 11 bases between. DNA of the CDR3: TGTGCCAGTAGTCCGGACAGCTACTACGAGCAGTACTTC. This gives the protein CASSPDSYYEQYF.